This T cell receptor beta chain was captured in a study of shared clonotypes between healthy human individuals. Study-level background: Donors consisted of two women and a few men between 18 and 49.

Study-level points and caveats: Naive subsets tended to show greater estimated richness than memory subsets. In the sorted subsets, rarefaction showed sequencing was incomplete despite large depth.

Some clones are missing from TCRdb's copy, which holds only in-frame ones; the method was immunoSEQ multiplex PCR. The data contain roughly 170,000 clones, over 50% of them singletons. CDR1 MNHEY and CDR2 SMNVEV come from the germline V gene (reference sequence). The germline V and J ends were trimmed by 7 bases and 2 bases, with 13 bases remaining between them. The CDR3 loop spans 14 amino acids. Donors, without exception, were Caucasian adults residing in Nashville, Tennessee. This clone has more than one count but fewer than ten. Its antigen is currently unknown. The origin of this receptor is a man aged 30-40 years in good health. The V call is TRBV27, the J call TRBJ2-3; D may be TRBD2 (6 bases). Sequencing input: memory CD4+ T cells sorted from blood. Subset described: CD45RA-negative fraction. The CDR3: CASMKGLNTDTQYF. CDR3 DNA sequence: TGTGCCAGCATGAAAGGACTAAACACAGATACGCAGTATTTT.